The subject of this entry is one T cell receptor (beta chain). This entry belongs to a study of blood T cells in healthy people across ages. The CDR3 is 12 residues long. Germline-derived CDR1 and CDR2 are SGHVS and FNYEAQ. V shed 0 bases and J shed 14 bases, with 12 bases lying between them. For the second PCR, which ran for roughly 6 to 11 cycles, a sample-barcoded 5' primer and a J-beta primer mix were used. TCRdb reprocessed the 5' RACE reads via MiXCR and lists one record per CDR3 protein. The table records more than 650,000 distinct CDR3 sequences, 22% of them present only once. The sequenced material came from blood. The rearrangement joins TRBV7-6 to TRBJ2-3; D ambiguous. The TCR comes from a man aged 70-80 years in good health. CDR3 region: CASSLAGYSRYF. The CDR3 DNA reads as TGTGCCAGCAGCTTAGCGGGGTACTCCCGGTATTTT.